Below are 20 T cell receptor beta chains sequenced from a single sample in a study of cytomegalovirus exposure and HLA in healthy donors. Researchers ran the PCR with 60 Vbeta and 13 Jbeta primers. Sequencing used immunoSEQ multiplex PCR; TCRdb keeps in-frame clones, though not all of them. The sample has roughly 100,000 clones, 55% to 75% seen once. The source material was PBMCs. These TCRs come from a woman between 18 and 29 years old in good health and CMV-seropositive.

In this sample, this clone turned up a few times. This sample includes further DNA sequences coding for the same CDR3. The chain couples TRBV13 to TRBJ2-7; 13 positions match TRBD2. The trim removed 4 bases at V and 4 bases at J, leaving 1 base unmatched. The CDR3 runs to 14 residues. Germline V gene lookup returns CDR1 PRHDT and CDR2 FYEKMQ (reference sequence). CDR3 loop: CASSWTSGGYEQYF. CDR3 DNA: TGTGCCAGCAGCTGGACTAGCGGGGGTTACGAGCAGTACTTC.

The table lists this clone with a count of one. This chain connects TRBV11-3 to TRBJ2-2; 10 nucleotides match TRBD1. This CDR3 has 16 amino acids. V trimming: 1 base; J trimming: 3 bases; junction bases outside the gene matches: 2. CDR1 and CDR2 (germline): SGHNT, YENEEA. CDR3 in DNA: TGTGCCAGCAGCTTAGGACAGGGGGCGTACACCGGGGAGCTGTTTTTT. Protein product: CASSLGQGAYTGELFF.

CDR3 sequence: CASSPRQGNTEAFF. The CDR3 DNA follows: TGTGCCAGCAGCCCAAGACAGGGCAACACTGAAGCTTTCTTT. The genes are TRBV7-2 and TRBJ1-1; 7 positions agree with TRBD1. The germline V gene has CDR1 SGHTA and CDR2 FQGNSA. V trimming: 5 bases; J trimming: 2 bases; junction bases outside the gene matches: 5. CDR3 length: 14 amino acids.

The V call is TRBV15, the J call TRBJ1-2; TRBD1 matches 7 bases. The CDR3 contains 15 residues. The germline V gene has CDR1 LNHNV and CDR2 YYDKDF (reference sequence). J lost 4 bases, V lost 4 bases, and 9 bases had no gene match. The CDR3 sequence is CATSKGAGASYGYTF. As DNA, the CDR3 is TGTGCCACCAGCAAGGGGGCAGGGGCTTCCTATGGCTACACCTTC.

By sample share, this clone is medium-sized. The rearrangement uses TRBV6-4 and TRBJ2-3; 10 nucleotides match TRBD1. The trim removed 2 bases at V and 1 base at J, leaving 0 bases unmatched. Germline CDR1 and CDR2: MRHNA and SNTAGT. The CDR3 covers 15 residues. In DNA form, the CDR3 reads TGTGCCAGCAGTGACGGGACAGGGGGCACAGATACGCAGTATTTT. Residues: CASSDGTGGTDTQYF.

The chain is built from TRBV9 and TRBJ2-3; 8 nucleotides align to TRBD2. J was trimmed by 2 bases and V by 4 bases; bases with no gene match: 9. The CDR3 has 16 amino acids. CDR1 SGDLS and CDR2 YYNGEE come from the germline V gene. CDR3 bases: TGTGCCAGCAGCCCCCGAGTTAGCGGGAACACAGATACGCAGTATTTT. Protein sequence: CASSPRVSGNTDTQYF.

This clone was picked up one time. This chain connects TRBV28 to TRBJ2-7; D call uncertain. Trimming took 4 bases from V and 9 from J, leaving 10 bases between them. Germline V gene lookup returns CDR1 MDHEN and CDR2 SYDVKM. The CDR3 loop spans 11 amino acids. The CDR3 sequence: CASSSPVAQYF. In DNA form, the CDR3 reads TGTGCCAGCAGTTCGCCAGTGGCGCAGTACTTC.

This chain joins TRBV7-8 and TRBJ2-7; 7 bases map to TRBD2. V gave up 5 bases and J gave up 5 bases; unmatched junction bases: 12. The CDR3 length is 15 residues. Germline CDR1 reads SGHVS; CDR2 reads FQNEAQ. This CDR3 is CASSPPGGLRNEQYF. CDR3 DNA: TGTGCCAGCAGCCCCCCCGGGGGACTAAGAAACGAGCAGTACTTC.

The genes are TRBV14 and TRBJ1-4, with no clear D. The germline CDR1 and CDR2 sequences are SGHDN and FVKESK. With 4 bases removed from V and 0 bases from J, the gap between germline ends came to 15 bases. This CDR3 is 17 amino acids long. The CDR3 spells CASSLKRAAATNEKLFF. CDR3 in DNA: TGTGCCAGCAGCCTAAAACGTGCGGCCGCAACTAATGAAAAACTGTTTTTT.

The chain recombines TRBV9 with TRBJ2-1; possibly TRBD2 for D (7 bases). Germline V lookup: CDR1 SGDLS, CDR2 YYNGEE. Trimming took 0 bases from V and 8 from J, leaving 15 bases between them. The CDR3 totals 15 residues. The CDR3 here is CASSVGGGAPYEQFF. The CDR3 region has the DNA TGTGCCAGCAGCGTAGGAGGGGGGGCTCCCTATGAGCAGTTCTTC.

This rearrangement joins TRBV4-1 to TRBJ2-5; 8 bases map to TRBD2. The CDR3 runs to 16 residues. Germline-derived CDR1 and CDR2 are MGHRA and YSYEKL. Trimming at V came to 0 bases and at J to 3 bases, leaving 6 bases not matched to a gene. The CDR3 DNA is TGCGCCAGCAGCCAAGATCTTCGAGCGGGGGAAGAGACCCAGTACTTC. Translating it yields CASSQDLRAGEETQYF.

This clone was seen a handful of times. The chain recombines TRBV6-5 with TRBJ2-5; 8 bases align to TRBD2. V shed 5 bases and J 5 bases; nucleotides not matched to a gene: 10. The CDR3 is 15 amino acids. CDR1 and CDR2 (germline): MNHEY, SVGAGI. The CDR3 spells CASSTRRGAGETQYF. CDR3 nucleotide sequence: TGTGCCAGCAGTACCAGGCGGGGGGCCGGGGAGACCCAGTACTTC.

The rearrangement links TRBV6-6 to TRBJ2-7; maybe TRBD2 (6 bases). The CDR3 covers 14 residues. Germline CDR1 and CDR2: MNHNY and SVGAGI (reference sequence). The V end was cut by 5 bases, the J end by 2 bases, with 13 bases between. The CDR3 protein is CASSRIAGTYEQYF. The CDR3 coding sequence is TGTGCCAGCAGTCGGATTGCGGGGACCTACGAGCAGTACTTC.

This clone has just a few counts. The chain links TRBV19 to TRBJ2-5; TRBD1 matches at 10 bases. Trimming at V came to 4 bases and at J to 2 bases, leaving 1 base not matched to a gene. In germline, CDR1 is LNHDA, CDR2 SQIVND (reference sequence). This CDR3 region has 14 residues. CDR3 in amino acids: CASSRTGGQETQYF. DNA for the CDR3: TGTGCCAGTAGTAGGACAGGGGGACAAGAGACCCAGTACTTC.

The chain employs TRBV9 and TRBJ2-5, with 8 bases lining up with TRBD1. Losses at the gene ends were 4 bases for V and 11 bases for J; bases not matched to a gene: 7. The germline V gene has CDR1 SGDLS and CDR2 YYNGEE. This CDR3 has 12 amino acids. The CDR3 region has the DNA TGTGCCAGCAGCCCCGGACAGGGTGGTCAGTACTTC. It yields the protein CASSPGQGGQYF.

This chain connects TRBV2 to TRBJ2-3, with 7 bases lining up with TRBD2. Germline V gives CDR1 SNHLY, CDR2 FYNNEI. The V and J ends lost 5 bases and 0 bases, in that order; junction bases with no gene match: 8. This CDR3 comprises 16 residues. The CDR3 region has the DNA TGTGCCAGCAGTAAAGAAGCGGGGTCTAGCACAGATACGCAGTATTTT. Residues: CASSKEAGSSTDTQYF.

The chain has TRBV28 and TRBJ2-3; 14 nucleotides match TRBD2. The CDR3 is made up of 18 amino acids. The V segment lost 5 bases and the J segment 1 base; nucleotides outside the gene matches: 8. Germline values: CDR1 MDHEN, CDR2 SYDVKM. Here the CDR3 reads CASSQGLAGAVGTDTQYF. CDR3 bases: TGTGCCAGCAGTCAGGGACTAGCGGGAGCTGTCGGCACAGATACGCAGTATTTT.

The rearrangement uses TRBV27 and TRBJ2-7; tentatively, D is TRBD1 (5 bases). V was cut by 3 bases and J by 6 bases, with 9 bases left in between. Per germline, CDR1 MNHEY and CDR2 SMNVEV (reference sequence). The CDR3 covers 12 residues. CDR3 bases: TGTGCCAGCAGTTTTCTTGGGGCCGAGCAGTACTTC. This gives the protein CASSFLGAEQYF.

The rearrangement uses TRBV27 and TRBJ2-7; 7 positions agree with TRBD1. Germline CDR1 and CDR2: MNHEY and SMNVEV (reference sequence). The V and J ends lost 5 bases and 6 bases, in that order; junction bases with no gene match: 7. CDR3 size: 13 residues. DNA of the CDR3: TGTGCCAGCAGTACAGGGGATGTGGGCGAGCAGTACTTC. This sequence encodes CASSTGDVGEQYF.

The chain links TRBV5-6 to TRBJ2-7; 9 bases fit TRBD1. The CDR3 sequence is 15 residues long. V was pared by 0 bases and J by 3 bases, with 4 bases of the junction left unmatched. Germline V gives CDR1 SGHDT, CDR2 YYEEEE. CDR3 loop: CASSLGTGALYEQYF. CDR3 coding DNA: TGTGCCAGCAGCTTGGGGACAGGGGCCCTCTACGAGCAGTACTTC.